This T cell receptor beta chain was profiled in a study of identical twins. Study-level results: Models underestimated out-of-frame TCR alpha sharing in monozygotic twins.

Everyone who donated was a healthy Caucasian. This clonotype was seen more than once but under ten times. Its antigen is undetermined. The trim removed 3 bases at V and 3 bases at J, leaving 4 bases unmatched. The CDR3 covers 17 residues. The germline gives CDR1 SEHNR, CDR2 FQNEAQ (reference sequence). TCRdb independently ran MiXCR on the 5' RACE reads; one entry per CDR3 protein. The profile shows fewer than 250,000 distinct CDR3 sequences, approximately 6.8% of them singletons. The sample was also linked to a second study, of yellow fever vaccine responses in identical twins. This second report adds: After vaccination, twins' T cell response reportedly seemed partly convergent, partly personalized.

The sample taken for sequencing was CD8+ T cells sorted from blood. The clonotype originates from a woman aged 18-35 years in good health. The J gene is TRBJ2-6, the V gene TRBV7-9; 11 nucleotides line up with TRBD1. As DNA, the CDR3 is TGTGCCAGCAGCTTCCGGACAGGGGGCTTTGGGGCCAACGTCCTGACTTTC. It translates to CASSFRTGGFGANVLTF.